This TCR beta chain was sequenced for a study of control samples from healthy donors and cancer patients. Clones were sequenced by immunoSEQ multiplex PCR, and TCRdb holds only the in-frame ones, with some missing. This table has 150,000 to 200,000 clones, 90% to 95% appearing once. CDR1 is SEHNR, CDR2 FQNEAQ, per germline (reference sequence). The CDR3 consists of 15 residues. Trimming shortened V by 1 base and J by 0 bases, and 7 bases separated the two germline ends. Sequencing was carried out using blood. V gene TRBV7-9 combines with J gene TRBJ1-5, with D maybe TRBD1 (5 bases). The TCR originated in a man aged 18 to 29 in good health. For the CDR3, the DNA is TGTGCCAGCAGCTTAGTGGGGGGTAGCAATCAGCCCCAGCATTTT. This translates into CASSLVGGSNQPQHF.